This T cell receptor beta chain was documented in a study of T-cell memory formation after mild COVID-19. TCRdb independently ran MiXCR on the 5' RACE reads; one entry per CDR3 protein. The table has roughly 170,000 distinct CDR3 sequences, approximately 17% seen once; the top ten hold roughly 4.3%. The junction had 8 bases not matched to a gene; V was cut back by 7 bases and J by 8 bases. Germline CDR1 reads MNHEY; CDR2 reads SVGEGT. CDR3 length: 14 residues. The receptor was derived from a man younger than 35 who had mild COVID-19 (a few samples of this study predate the infection). Cell type and time point are not known. The chain combines TRBV6-2 or TRBV6-3 with TRBJ1-6; 7 nucleotides align to TRBD1. The sample comprised PBMCs or a T cell subset sorted from them (not recorded which). This CDR3 reads CASTTDRRDSPLHF. The CDR3 region has the DNA TGTGCCAGCACCACGGACAGGCGAGATTCACCCCTCCACTTT.